A single sample gave rise to the 24 T cell receptor beta chains below, sequenced in a study of human T cells and chemical hapten exposure. Time point meaning: patch test 3, about 24 weeks after DPC sensitization. Treatment meaning: therapeutic diphenylcyclopropenone sensitization with weekly scalp DPC. TCRdb used MiXCR to reprocess the RACE reads, holding one entry per CDR3 protein. The profile shows roughly 32,000 distinct CDR3 sequences, 5.8% of them singletons. The sequencing here drew on whole blood, taken in connection with sensitization to the hapten diphenylcyclopropenone (DPC). The receptors were sampled from a man younger than 45 with alopecia areata. Some clones in this sample may be carry-over from other donors' samples.

This clonotype was recorded many times. This chain joins TRBV11-2 and TRBJ2-1, with 9 bases matching TRBD2. Germline V gene sequence: CDR1 SGHAT, CDR2 FQNNGV. V trimming: 3 bases; J trimming: 7 bases; junction bases outside the gene matches: 7. The CDR3 has 15 residues. CDR3 sequence: CASSFSSGKENEQFF. DNA of the CDR3: TGTGCCAGCAGCTTCTCTAGCGGGAAGGAGAATGAGCAGTTCTTC.

This chain links TRBV20-1 with TRBJ1-5; a possible D gene is TRBD1 (6 bases). Germline CDR1 DFQATT, CDR2 SNEGSKA (reference sequence). The V and J ends lost 5 bases and 4 bases respectively, with 12 bases between them. This CDR3 region has 13 residues. CDR3 protein: CSAYGTFNQPQHF. For the CDR3, the DNA is TGCAGTGCTTACGGGACATTTAATCAGCCCCAGCATTTT.

This clonotype was observed at least ten times. This chain joins TRBV21-1 and TRBJ1-1; TRBD1 is the table's D call and was not checked against the DNA. TRBV21-1 is a documented pseudogene. This CDR3 has 16 residues. The CDR3 protein is CASSKRGTGENTEAFF. For the CDR3, the DNA is TGTGCCAGCAGCAAAAGGGGAACAGGGGAGAACACTGAAGCTTTCTTT.

The table lists this clonotype with many counts. Mismatch with germline at one junction end may stem from a read error. The chain links TRBV6-1 to TRBJ2-7; D might be TRBD1 (6 bases). The germline V gene encodes CDR1 MNHNS and CDR2 SASEGT. The CDR3 runs 15 residues. The CDR3 is CASSEALGQSFEQYF. The CDR3 region has the DNA TGTGCCAGCAGTGAAGCGCTAGGACAGTCCTTCGAGCAGTACTTC.

This clonotype came up many times. V is TRBV18 and J is TRBJ2-7; D not certain. The CDR3 is made up of 12 amino acids. The V and J ends lost 1 base and 5 bases respectively, with 6 bases between them. Germline V gives CDR1 KGHSH, CDR2 LQKENI. The CDR3, as DNA: TGTGCCAGCTCACCACGGGCCCACGAGCAGTACTTC. Translated, it gives CASSPRAHEQYF. The variable domain in full, with the rest retrieved from reference TRBV18 and TRBJ2-7, is NAGVMQNPRHLVRRRGQEARLRCSPMKGHSHVYWYRQLPEEGLKFMVYLQKENIIDESGMPKERFSAEFPKEGPSILRIQQVVRGDSAAYFCASSPRAHEQYFGPGTRLTVT.

This clonotype was seen repeatedly, ten times or more. The rearrangement joins TRBV12-3 or TRBV12-4 to TRBJ1-2; tentatively, D is TRBD1 (5 bases). The CDR3 loop spans 12 amino acids. V was clipped by 6 bases and J by 4 bases, with 9 bases between them. CDR3 in DNA: TGTGCCAGCAGCTCAGGGACCTATGGCTACACCTTC. As protein: CASSSGTYGYTF.

This clonotype was seen ten or more times. This sequence joins TRBV12-3 or TRBV12-4 and TRBJ2-3, with D possibly called TRBD1 or TRBD2 (5 bases each). The CDR3 loop spans 14 amino acids. V shed 3 bases and J shed 4 bases, with 11 bases lying between them. CDR3 region: CASSLTGRADTQYF. The DNA of the CDR3 is TGTGCCAGCAGTTTGACGGGGCGGGCAGATACGCAGTATTTT.

This clonotype was observed at least ten times. The rearrangement joins TRBV29-1 to TRBJ2-3, with D perhaps being TRBD1 or TRBD2 (5 bases each). Trimming stripped 4 bases from V and 0 bases from J, with 11 bases between. The CDR3 consists of 14 residues. CDR1 is SQVTM and CDR2 is ANQGSEA in the germline V gene. CDR3 protein: CSVGEWGSTDTQYF. The CDR3 DNA reads TGCAGCGTTGGAGAGTGGGGGAGCACAGATACGCAGTATTTT.

This chain links TRBV18 with TRBJ1-1; 7 nucleotides match TRBD1. The germline V gene encodes CDR1 KGHSH and CDR2 LQKENI. Losses at the gene ends were 6 bases for V and 2 bases for J; bases not matched to a gene: 9. The CDR3 covers 15 residues. CDR3 residues: CASSPDRQSNTEAFF. DNA for the CDR3: TGTGCCAGCTCGCCGGACAGGCAGAGCAACACTGAAGCTTTCTTT. The complete variable domain, with remaining parts taken from reference TRBV18 and TRBJ1-1, reads NAGVMQNPRHLVRRRGQEARLRCSPMKGHSHVYWYRQLPEEGLKFMVYLQKENIIDESGMPKERFSAEFPKEGPSILRIQQVVRGDSAAYFCASSPDRQSNTEAFFGQGTRLTVV.

This clonotype was found a few times. This rearrangement joins TRBV28 to TRBJ2-5; maybe TRBD1 (5 bases). Germline V gene data show CDR1 as MDHEN and CDR2 as SYDVKM. Trimming stripped 2 bases from V and 2 bases from J, with 9 bases between. The CDR3 loop spans 14 amino acids. CDR3: CASSLRRAQETQYF. DNA for the CDR3: TGTGCCAGCAGTTTACGCAGGGCGCAAGAGACCCAGTACTTC.

There are many counts of this clonotype. V gene TRBV19 combines with J gene TRBJ2-7; 8 bases agree with TRBD1. In germline, CDR1 is LNHDA, CDR2 SQIVND (reference sequence). V dropped 5 bases and J dropped 7; count of bases not matched to a gene: 7. The CDR3 length is 13 residues. CDR3: CASSPRTGQEQYF. CDR3 DNA sequence: TGTGCCAGTAGTCCTCGGACAGGGCAGGAGCAGTACTTC. The full variable domain, completed using reference TRBV19 and TRBJ2-7, is DGGITQSPKYLFRKEGQNVTLSCEQNLNHDAMYWYRQDPGQGLRLIYYSQIVNDFQKGDIAEGYSVSREKKESFPLTVTSAQKNPTAFYLCASSPRTGQEQYFGPGTRLTVT.

This clonotype is judged medium-sized. The CDR3 region has the DNA TGTGCCAGCAGCTTACCCCCAGGGCGCTCGGATGAGCAGTTCTTC. It codes for CASSLPPGRSDEQFF. The rearrangement uses TRBV7-9 and TRBJ2-1; D perhaps matches TRBD1 (5 bases). This CDR3 has 15 amino acids. Trimming stripped 2 bases from V and 8 bases from J, with 16 bases between. Germline values: CDR1 SEHNR, CDR2 FQNEAQ (reference sequence).

The table lists this clonotype with many counts. This chain links TRBV6-6 with TRBJ1-6; D might be TRBD1 (5 bases). With 2 bases removed from V and 6 bases from J, the gap between germline ends came to 5 bases. The CDR3 is 13 amino acids. Per the germline V gene, CDR1 is MNHNY and CDR2 is SVGAGI (reference sequence). The CDR3 sequence: CASSYDSNSPLHF. The CDR3 DNA follows: TGTGCCAGCAGTTACGACAGTAATTCACCCCTCCACTTT.

Ten or more counts support this clonotype. The rearrangement uses TRBV7-9 and TRBJ2-7; TRBD1 aligns across 7 bases. The germline V gene encodes CDR1 SEHNR and CDR2 FQNEAQ (reference sequence). J lost 2 bases, V lost 4 bases, and 8 bases had no gene match. This CDR3 has 15 amino acids. CDR3 sequence (DNA): TGTGCCAGCAGCTCATGGACAGGACCAGCCTACGAGCAGTACTTC. It is translated as CASSSWTGPAYEQYF.

This clonotype was seen repeatedly, ten times or more. The genes are TRBV6-2 or TRBV6-3 and TRBJ1-1; no clear D. Trimming pared 6 bases from V and 0 bases from J, leaving 29 bases between. This CDR3 comprises 20 residues. CDR1 is MNHEY and CDR2 is SVGEGT in the germline V gene. CDR3 in DNA: TGTGCCAGCAGCCAGGCGGTGGCGAGGGCGTTATTAACTTTGAACACTGAAGCTTTCTTT. Protein: CASSQAVARALLTLNTEAFF.

This clonotype was seen many times. The chain combines TRBV6-5 with TRBJ1-1, with D tentatively TRBD1 (6 bases). Trimming removed 7 bases from V and 4 bases from J, with 28 bases in between. The CDR3 covers 18 residues. Germline V gene data show CDR1 as MNHEY and CDR2 as SVGAGI. The CDR3 bases are TGTGCCAGCACCCCACGGGCAGGGCGTCAGGAGGGGGGCACTGAAGCTTTCTTT. This translates into CASTPRAGRQEGGTEAFF.

The sample holds many counts of this clonotype. V usage is TRBV29-1 and J usage is TRBJ2-3; D remains ambiguous. The CDR3 consists of 12 residues. V was pared by 8 bases and J by 4 bases, with 13 bases between. CDR1 SQVTM and CDR2 ANQGSEA come from the germline V gene. CDR3 nucleotides: TGCAGCACCGACGGCTACCCAGATACGCAGTATTTT. Translating gives CSTDGYPDTQYF.

The table lists this clonotype with many counts. The chain is built from TRBV5-1 and TRBJ2-7, with D possibly being TRBD1 (6 bases). Trimming stripped 4 bases from V and 6 bases from J, with 17 bases between. CDR1 is SGHRS, CDR2 YFSETQ, per germline. CDR3 length: 14 residues. CDR3 DNA sequence: TGCGCCAGCAGCCCCCCAGGGGAACAACGCGAGCAGTACTTC. It specifies CASSPPGEQREQYF. The variable domain in full, with the rest retrieved from reference TRBV5-1 and TRBJ2-7, is KAGVTQTPRYLIKTRGQQVTLSCSPISGHRSVSWYQQTPGQGLQFLFEYFSETQRNKGNFPGRFSGRQFSNSRSEMNVSTLELGDSALYLCASSPPGEQREQYFGPGTRLTVT.

This clonotype was detected many times. The chain is built from TRBV6-2 or TRBV6-3 and TRBJ2-7; 7 nucleotides line up with TRBD1. This CDR3 region has 16 residues. Germline trimming cut 3 bases from V and 5 bases from J; bases unmatched to any gene: 13. The germline V gene encodes CDR1 MNHEY and CDR2 SVGEGT. CDR3 protein: CASSYSVDRESNEQYF. The CDR3, as DNA: TGTGCCAGCAGTTATTCCGTCGACAGGGAGTCCAACGAGCAGTACTTC.

This clonotype showed up many times. The chain links TRBV27 to TRBJ1-1, with no clear D. With 5 bases removed from V and 5 bases from J, the gap between germline ends came to 12 bases. Germline CDR1 is MNHEY and CDR2 is SMNVEV (reference sequence). The CDR3 runs 13 residues. CDR3 loop: CASSPQWGTEAFF. The CDR3 DNA reads TGTGCCAGCAGTCCCCAATGGGGAACTGAAGCTTTCTTT.

This clonotype has a count of ten or more. This sequence joins TRBV15 and TRBJ2-4, with 7 bases matching TRBD2. The CDR3 spans 14 residues. J was trimmed by 8 bases and V by 2 bases; bases with no gene match: 6. Germline V gene data show CDR1 as LNHNV and CDR2 as YYDKDF (reference sequence). CDR3 amino acids: CATSRSGGWDIQYF. The CDR3, as DNA: TGTGCCACCAGCAGATCGGGGGGATGGGACATTCAGTACTTC.

This clonotype was counted ten times or more. The V and J genes are TRBV24-1 and TRBJ2-3; D is perhaps TRBD1 (6 bases). CDR3 length equals 15 residues. Germline-derived CDR1 and CDR2 are KGHDR and SFDVKD. V was cut by 4 bases and J by 4 bases, with 14 bases left in between. The CDR3 region is CATSEQGPRADTQYF. CDR3 nucleotides: TGTGCCACCAGTGAACAGGGTCCCCGCGCAGATACGCAGTATTTT.

The CDR3 loop reads CASSLGTAYEQYF. In nucleotides, the CDR3 is TGTGCCAGCAGCCTGGGCACAGCCTACGAGCAGTACTTC. The rearrangement joins TRBV25-1 to TRBJ2-7; the D is unclear. Germline loops: CDR1 MGHDK, CDR2 SYGVNS. The CDR3 consists of 13 residues. The ends were cut back, 6 bases at V and 2 bases at J, with 11 bases in the middle.

In this sample, this clonotype turned up many times. The chain links TRBV11-2 to TRBJ2-1; D not certain. Trimming removed 7 bases at V and 0 bases at J, with 16 bases between. The CDR3 extends over 16 amino acids. In germline, CDR1 is SGHAT, CDR2 FQNNGV. The CDR3 DNA is TGTGCCAGCACCCTACCGGGTCGCAGCTCCTACAATGAGCAGTTCTTC. It specifies CASTLPGRSSYNEQFF.